Listed here are 6 T cell receptor beta chains from one sample, sequenced in a study of post-analysis software for immune sequencing data. Study outcomes and limitations: TRBV5-6, TRBV5-1 and TRBV20-1 were among a handful of TRBV segments more frequent in patients than controls.

Carried by the TCR beta cDNA libraries were unique molecular identifiers. TCRdb analysed the PCR reads with MiXCR anew, one entry per CDR3 protein. The data hold 400,000 to 500,000 distinct CDR3 sequences, with 30% to 45% observed a single time. For these receptors, no antigen is known. Sample: blood. The receptors shown here come from a girl aged 2-10 years with multiple sclerosis.

CDR3 nucleotides: TGTGCCAGCAGCTTGGACAGTGCACCAGAAAACACTGAAGCTTTCTTT. Amino acids: CASSLDSAPENTEAFF. The V and J genes are TRBV7-9 and TRBJ1-1; maybe TRBD1 (6 bases). This CDR3 spans 16 amino acids. V gave up 3 bases and J gave up 2 bases, with 16 bases separating them. CDR1 is SEHNR and CDR2 is FQNEAQ in the germline V gene (reference sequence).

CDR3 sequence reads: CASSLGTSDYSGETQYF. CDR3 nucleotide sequence: TGTGCCAGCAGCCTGGGGACTAGCGACTATTCTGGGGAGACCCAGTACTTC. V and J are TRBV7-9 and TRBJ2-5, with 10 bases matching TRBD2. The CDR3 loop spans 17 amino acids. The junction had 14 bases not matched to a gene; V was cut back by 5 bases and J by 5 bases. Germline-derived CDR1 and CDR2 are SEHNR and FQNEAQ (reference sequence).

The table lists this clonotype with many counts. The chain employs TRBV29-1 and TRBJ2-1; D ambiguous. V was clipped by 3 bases and J by 4 bases, with 10 bases between them. This CDR3 region has 13 residues. CDR1 is SQVTM, CDR2 ANQGSEA, per germline. The CDR3 spells CSVDWAGYNEQFF. CDR3 DNA: TGCAGCGTTGACTGGGCCGGATACAATGAGCAGTTCTTC.

This clonotype was counted between two and nine times. The rearrangement links TRBV7-6 to TRBJ2-1; 16 bases are a match to TRBD2. The CDR3 length is 16 residues. Germline V gene sequence: CDR1 SGHVS, CDR2 FNYEAQ. V gave up 3 bases and J gave up 13 bases; unmatched junction bases: 9. CDR3 sequence (DNA): TGTGCCAGCAGCTTCCCCGGGACTAGCGGGGGGGCCTTACAGTTCTTC. As protein: CASSFPGTSGGALQFF. Full variable domain (remainder filled in from reference TRBV7-6 and TRBJ2-1): GAGVSQSPRYKVTKRGQDVALRCDPISGHVSLYWYRQALGQGPEFLTYFNYEAQQDKSGLPNDRFSAERPEGSISTLTIQRTEQRDSAMYRCASSFPGTSGGALQFFGPGTRLTVL.

This clonotype was observed many times. V and J are TRBV7-2 and TRBJ2-3; D is ambiguous. Trimming pared 4 bases from V and 2 bases from J, leaving 7 bases between. The V gene's germline CDR1 is SGHTA and CDR2 FQGNSA. This CDR3 has 13 amino acids. In DNA, the CDR3 is TGTGCCAGCAGCTCGAGCCTCACAGATACGCAGTATTTT. The encoded protein is CASSSSLTDTQYF.

This clonotype was seen only a few times. The CDR3 nucleotides are TGTGCCAGCAGTTACGCCCGGCAGTACACCTATGGCTACACCTTC. Translation gives CASSYARQYTYGYTF. V gene TRBV6-2 or TRBV6-3 combines with J gene TRBJ1-2; D unresolved. Germline V CDR1 and CDR2: MNHEY, SVGEGT. V was pared by 2 bases and J by 4 bases, with 14 bases between. This CDR3 is built from 15 residues.